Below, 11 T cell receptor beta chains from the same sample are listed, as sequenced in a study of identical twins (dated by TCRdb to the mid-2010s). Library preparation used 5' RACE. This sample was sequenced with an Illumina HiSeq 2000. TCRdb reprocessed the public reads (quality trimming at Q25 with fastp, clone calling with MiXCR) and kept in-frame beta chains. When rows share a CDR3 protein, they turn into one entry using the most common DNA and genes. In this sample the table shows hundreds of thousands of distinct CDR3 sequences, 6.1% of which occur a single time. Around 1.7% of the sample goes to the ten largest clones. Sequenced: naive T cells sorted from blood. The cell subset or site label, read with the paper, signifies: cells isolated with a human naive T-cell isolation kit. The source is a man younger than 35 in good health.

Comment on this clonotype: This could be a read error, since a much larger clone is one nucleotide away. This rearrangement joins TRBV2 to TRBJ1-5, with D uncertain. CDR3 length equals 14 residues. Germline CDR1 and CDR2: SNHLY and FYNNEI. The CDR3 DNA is TGTGCCAGCAGTGCCGTGAATAGCAATCAGCCCCATCATTTT. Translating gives CASSAVNSNQPHHF.

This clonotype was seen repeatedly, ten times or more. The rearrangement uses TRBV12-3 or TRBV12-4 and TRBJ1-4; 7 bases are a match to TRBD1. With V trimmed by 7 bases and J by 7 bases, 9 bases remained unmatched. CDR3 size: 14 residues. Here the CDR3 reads CASTPTGRSEKLFF. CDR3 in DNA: TGTGCCAGCACCCCGACAGGGAGAAGTGAAAAACTGTTTTTT.

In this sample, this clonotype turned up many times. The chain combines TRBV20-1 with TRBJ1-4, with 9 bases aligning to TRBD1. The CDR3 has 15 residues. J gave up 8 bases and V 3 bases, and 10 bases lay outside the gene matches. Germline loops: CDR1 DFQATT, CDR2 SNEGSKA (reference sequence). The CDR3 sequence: CSASLRDRAVEKLFF. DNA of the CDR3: TGCAGTGCTAGCCTTAGGGACAGGGCGGTCGAAAAACTGTTTTTT.

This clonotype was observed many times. The CDR3 region is CASSLGGRYEQYV. The DNA of the CDR3 is TGTGCCAGCAGCTTGGGCGGCCGCTACGAGCAGTACGTC. The chain employs TRBV5-5 and TRBJ2-7; D not certain. Germline V gives CDR1 SGHKS, CDR2 YYEKEE (reference sequence). The CDR3 has 13 amino acids. Trimming cost V 0 bases and J 3 bases, with 7 bases left between them.

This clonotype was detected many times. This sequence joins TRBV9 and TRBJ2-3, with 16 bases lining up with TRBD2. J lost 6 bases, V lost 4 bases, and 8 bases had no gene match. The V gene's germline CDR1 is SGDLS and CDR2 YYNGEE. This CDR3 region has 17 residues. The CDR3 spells CASSQPKGLAGGDTQYF. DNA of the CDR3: TGTGCCAGCAGCCAGCCAAAGGGACTAGCGGGAGGGGATACGCAGTATTTT.

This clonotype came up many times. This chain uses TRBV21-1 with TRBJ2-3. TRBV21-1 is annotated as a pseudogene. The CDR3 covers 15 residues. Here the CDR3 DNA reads TGTGCCAGCAGCAAATGGTCAACATTAGCAGATACGCAGTATTTT. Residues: CASSKWSTLADTQYF.

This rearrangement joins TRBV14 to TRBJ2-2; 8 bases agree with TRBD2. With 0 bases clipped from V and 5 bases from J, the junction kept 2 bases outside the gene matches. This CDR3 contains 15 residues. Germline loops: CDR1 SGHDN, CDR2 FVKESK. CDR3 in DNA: TGTGCCAGCAGCCAAGATGCGGGGGGTACCGGGGAGCTGTTTTTT. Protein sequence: CASSQDAGGTGELFF. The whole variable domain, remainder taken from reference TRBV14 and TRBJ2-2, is EAGVTQFPSHSVIEKGQTVTLRCDPISGHDNLYWYRRVMGKEIKFLLHFVKESKQDESGMPNNRFLAERTGGTYSTLKVQPAELEDSGVYFCASSQDAGGTGELFFGEGSRLTVL.

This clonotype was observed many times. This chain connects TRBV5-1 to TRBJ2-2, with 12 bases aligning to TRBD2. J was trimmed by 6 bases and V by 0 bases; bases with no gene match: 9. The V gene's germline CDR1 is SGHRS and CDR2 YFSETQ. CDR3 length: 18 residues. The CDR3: CASSLETSGRGVAGELFF. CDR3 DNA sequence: TGCGCCAGCAGCTTGGAGACTAGCGGGAGAGGAGTGGCCGGGGAGCTGTTTTTT.

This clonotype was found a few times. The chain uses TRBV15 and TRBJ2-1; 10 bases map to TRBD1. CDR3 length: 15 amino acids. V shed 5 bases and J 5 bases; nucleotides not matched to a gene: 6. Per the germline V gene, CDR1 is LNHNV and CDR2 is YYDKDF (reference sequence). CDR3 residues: CATSPDRGRDNEQFF. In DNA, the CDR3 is TGTGCCACCAGCCCAGACAGGGGGCGAGACAATGAGCAGTTCTTC.

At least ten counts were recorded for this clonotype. The CDR3 DNA sequence: TGTGCCAGCAGCCCCCTAACAGGGGGCAGGTGGGGAAACACCATATATTTT. It yields the protein CASSPLTGGRWGNTIYF. The gene calls are TRBV11-2 and TRBJ1-3, with 9 bases that match TRBD1. There are 17 residues in the CDR3. Germline V CDR1 and CDR2: SGHAT, FQNNGV. V dropped 5 bases and J dropped 4; count of bases not matched to a gene: 12.

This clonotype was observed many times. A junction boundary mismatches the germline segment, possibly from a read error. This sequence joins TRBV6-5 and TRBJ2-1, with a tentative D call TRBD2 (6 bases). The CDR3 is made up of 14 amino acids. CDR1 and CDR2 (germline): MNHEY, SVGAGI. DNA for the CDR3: TGTGCCAGCAGGTACTCTAGCGCGTACAATGAGCAGTTCTTC. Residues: CASRYSSAYNEQFF.